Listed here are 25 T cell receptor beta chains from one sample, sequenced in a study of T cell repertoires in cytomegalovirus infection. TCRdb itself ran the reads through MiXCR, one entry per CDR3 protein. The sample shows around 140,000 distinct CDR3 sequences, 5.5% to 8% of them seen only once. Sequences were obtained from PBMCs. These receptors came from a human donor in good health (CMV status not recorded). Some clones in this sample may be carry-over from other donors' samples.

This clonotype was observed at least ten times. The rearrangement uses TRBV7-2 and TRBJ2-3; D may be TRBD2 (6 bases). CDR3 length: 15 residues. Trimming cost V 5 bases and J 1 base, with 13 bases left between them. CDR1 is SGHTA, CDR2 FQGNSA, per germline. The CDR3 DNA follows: TGTGCCAGCAGCATAACGGGGGAAGGCACAGATACGCAGTATTTT. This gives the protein CASSITGEGTDTQYF.

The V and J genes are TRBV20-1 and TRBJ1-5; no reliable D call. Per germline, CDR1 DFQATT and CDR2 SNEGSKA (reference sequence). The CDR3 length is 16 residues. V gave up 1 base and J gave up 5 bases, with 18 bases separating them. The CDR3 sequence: CSARVGYRDQDQPQHF. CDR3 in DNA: TGCAGTGCTAGAGTGGGATACCGGGATCAAGATCAGCCCCAGCATTTT.

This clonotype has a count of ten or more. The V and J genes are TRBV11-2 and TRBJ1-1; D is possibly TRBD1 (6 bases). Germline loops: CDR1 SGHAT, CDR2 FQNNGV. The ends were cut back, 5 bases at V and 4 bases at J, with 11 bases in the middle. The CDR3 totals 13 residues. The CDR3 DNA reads TGTGCCAGCAGCCGTACAGGGTTCACTGAAGCTTTCTTT. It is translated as CASSRTGFTEAFF.

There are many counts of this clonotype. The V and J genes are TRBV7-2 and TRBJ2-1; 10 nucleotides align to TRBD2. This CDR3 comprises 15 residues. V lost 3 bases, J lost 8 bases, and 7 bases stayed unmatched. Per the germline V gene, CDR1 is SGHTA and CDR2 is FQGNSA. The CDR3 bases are TGTGCCAGCAGCTTCGAGCGGGGGGGCGTTTATGAGCAGTTCTTC. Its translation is CASSFERGGVYEQFF.

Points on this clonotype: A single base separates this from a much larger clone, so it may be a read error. The CDR3 loop is CASSGGRSGNTIYF. The CDR3 region has the DNA TGTGCCAGCAGCGGGGGTAGATCCGGAAACACCATATATTTT. V gene TRBV7-2 combines with J gene TRBJ1-3; D is perhaps TRBD1 (5 bases). The germline gives CDR1 SGHTA, CDR2 FQGNSA. The germline V and J ends were trimmed by 5 bases and 4 bases, with 12 bases remaining between them. The CDR3 runs 14 residues. Variable domain in full (rest from reference TRBV7-2 and TRBJ1-3): GAGVSQSPSNKVTEKGKDVELRCDPISGHTALYWYRQSLGQGLEFLIYFQGNSAPDKSGLPSDRFSAERTGGSVSTLTIQRTQQEDSAVYLCASSGGRSGNTIYFGEGSWLTVV.

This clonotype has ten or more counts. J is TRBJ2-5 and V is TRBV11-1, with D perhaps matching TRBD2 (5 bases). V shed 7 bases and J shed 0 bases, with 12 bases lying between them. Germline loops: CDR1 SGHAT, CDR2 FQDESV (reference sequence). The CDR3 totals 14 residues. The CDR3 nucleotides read TGTGCCAGCACCCCCAGGACTCACCAAGAGACCCAGTACTTC. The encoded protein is CASTPRTHQETQYF.

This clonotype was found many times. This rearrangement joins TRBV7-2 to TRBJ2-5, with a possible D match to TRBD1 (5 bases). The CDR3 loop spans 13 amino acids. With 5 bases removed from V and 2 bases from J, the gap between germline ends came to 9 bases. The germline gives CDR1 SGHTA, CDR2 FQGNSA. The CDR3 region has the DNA TGTGCCAGCAGCCGAGACAGACAAGAGACCCAGTACTTC. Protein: CASSRDRQETQYF.

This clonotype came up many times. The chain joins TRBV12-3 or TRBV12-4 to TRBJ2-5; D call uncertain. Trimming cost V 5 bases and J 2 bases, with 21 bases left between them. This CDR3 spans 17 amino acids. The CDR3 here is CASSPRMGDFAQETQYF. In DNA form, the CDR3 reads TGTGCCAGCAGTCCCCGAATGGGTGACTTTGCGCAAGAGACCCAGTACTTC.

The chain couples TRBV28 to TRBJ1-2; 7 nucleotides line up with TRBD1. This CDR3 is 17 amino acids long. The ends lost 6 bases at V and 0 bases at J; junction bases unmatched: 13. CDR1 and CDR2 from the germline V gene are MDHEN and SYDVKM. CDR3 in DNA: TGTGCCAGCAGCCCTAAACAGGGGATTCGCGCTAACTATGGCTACACCTTC. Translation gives CASSPKQGIRANYGYTF.

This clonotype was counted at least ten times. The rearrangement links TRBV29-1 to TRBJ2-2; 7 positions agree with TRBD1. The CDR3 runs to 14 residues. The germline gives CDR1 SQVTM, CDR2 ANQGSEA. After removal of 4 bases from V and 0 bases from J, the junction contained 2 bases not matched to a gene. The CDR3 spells CSVVGQTNTGELFF. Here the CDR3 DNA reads TGCAGCGTTGTGGGACAGACGAACACCGGGGAGCTGTTTTTT.

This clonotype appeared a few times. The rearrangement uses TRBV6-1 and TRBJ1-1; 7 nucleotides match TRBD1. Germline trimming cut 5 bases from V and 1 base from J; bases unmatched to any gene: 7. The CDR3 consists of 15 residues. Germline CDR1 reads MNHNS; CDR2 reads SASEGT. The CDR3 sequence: CASSPRDRGNTEAFF. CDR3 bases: TGTGCCAGCAGTCCCCGGGACAGAGGGAACACTGAAGCTTTCTTT.

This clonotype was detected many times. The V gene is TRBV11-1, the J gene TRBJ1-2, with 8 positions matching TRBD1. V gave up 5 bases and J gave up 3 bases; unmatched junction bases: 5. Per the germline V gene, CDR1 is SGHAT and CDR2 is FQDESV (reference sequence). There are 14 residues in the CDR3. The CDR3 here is CASSPSGGYYGYTF. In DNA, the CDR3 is TGTGCCAGCAGCCCCTCAGGGGGCTACTATGGCTACACCTTC.

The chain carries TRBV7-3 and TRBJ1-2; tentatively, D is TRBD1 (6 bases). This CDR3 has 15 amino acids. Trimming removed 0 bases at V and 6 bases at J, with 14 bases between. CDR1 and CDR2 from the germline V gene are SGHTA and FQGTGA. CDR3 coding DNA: TGTGCCAGCAGCTTAACTACTACAGGGTTCGATGGCTACACCTTC. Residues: CASSLTTTGFDGYTF.

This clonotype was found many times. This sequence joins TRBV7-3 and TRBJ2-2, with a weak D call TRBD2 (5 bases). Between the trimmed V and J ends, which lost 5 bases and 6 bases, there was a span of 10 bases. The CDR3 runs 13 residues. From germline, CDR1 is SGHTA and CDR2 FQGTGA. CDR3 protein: CASSERGSGELFF. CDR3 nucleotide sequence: TGTGCCAGCAGCGAAAGAGGGTCCGGGGAGCTGTTTTTT.

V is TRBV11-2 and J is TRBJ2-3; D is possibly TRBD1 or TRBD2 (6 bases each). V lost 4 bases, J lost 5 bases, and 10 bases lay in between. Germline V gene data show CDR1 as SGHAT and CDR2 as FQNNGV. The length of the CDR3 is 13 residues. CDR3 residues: CASSWGAEDTQYF. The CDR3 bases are TGTGCCAGCAGCTGGGGGGCCGAAGATACGCAGTATTTT.

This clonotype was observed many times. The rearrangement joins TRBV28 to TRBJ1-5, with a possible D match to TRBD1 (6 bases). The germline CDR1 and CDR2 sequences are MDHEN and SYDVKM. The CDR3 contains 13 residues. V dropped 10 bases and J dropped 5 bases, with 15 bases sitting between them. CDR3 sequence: CATRGGKDQPQHF. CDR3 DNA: TGTGCCACCAGGGGCGGGAAAGATCAGCCCCAGCATTTT.

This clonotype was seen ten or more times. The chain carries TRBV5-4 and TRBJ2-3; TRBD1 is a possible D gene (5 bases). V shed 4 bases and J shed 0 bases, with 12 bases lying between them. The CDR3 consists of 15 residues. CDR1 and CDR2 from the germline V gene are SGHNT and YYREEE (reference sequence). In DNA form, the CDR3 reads TGTGCCAGCAGCCTGGACACTCCTAGCACAGATACGCAGTATTTT. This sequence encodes CASSLDTPSTDTQYF.

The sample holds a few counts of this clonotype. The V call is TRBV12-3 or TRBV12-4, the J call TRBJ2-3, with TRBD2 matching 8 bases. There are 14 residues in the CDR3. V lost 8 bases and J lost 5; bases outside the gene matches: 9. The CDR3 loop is CASRGGLLLDTQYF. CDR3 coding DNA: TGTGCCAGCCGGGGGGGACTACTGTTAGATACGCAGTATTTT.

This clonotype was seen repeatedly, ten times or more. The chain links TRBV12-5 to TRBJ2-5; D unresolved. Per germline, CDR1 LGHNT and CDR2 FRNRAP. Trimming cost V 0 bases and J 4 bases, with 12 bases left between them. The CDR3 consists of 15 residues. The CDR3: CASGLVPPKGETQYF. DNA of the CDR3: TGTGCTAGTGGTTTGGTACCCCCTAAGGGAGAGACCCAGTACTTC.

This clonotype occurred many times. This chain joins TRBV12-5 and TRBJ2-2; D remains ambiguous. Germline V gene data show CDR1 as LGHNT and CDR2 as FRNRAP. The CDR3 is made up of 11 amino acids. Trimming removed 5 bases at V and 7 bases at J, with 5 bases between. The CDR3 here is CASGRLGELFF. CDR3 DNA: TGTGCTAGTGGTCGACTCGGGGAGCTGTTTTTT. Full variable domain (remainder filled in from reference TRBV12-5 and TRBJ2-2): DARVTQTPRHKVTEMGQEVTMRCQPILGHNTVFWYRQTMMQGLELLAYFRNRAPLDDSGMPKDRFSAEMPDATLATLKIQPSEPRDSAVYFCASGRLGELFFGEGSRLTVL.

CDR3 bases: TGTGCCAGCATCAACAGGGTTAACACTGAAGCTTTCTTT. Protein product: CASINRVNTEAFF. This chain connects TRBV6-2 or TRBV6-3 to TRBJ1-1, with D possibly TRBD1 on 6 matching bases. Trimming removed 7 bases from V and 2 bases from J, with 11 bases in between. The germline CDR1 and CDR2 sequences are MNHEY and SVGEGT. The CDR3 consists of 13 residues.

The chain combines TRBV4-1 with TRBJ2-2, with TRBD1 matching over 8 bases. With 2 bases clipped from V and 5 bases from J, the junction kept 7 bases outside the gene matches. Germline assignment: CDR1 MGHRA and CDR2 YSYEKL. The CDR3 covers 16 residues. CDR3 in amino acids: CASSQTDRGGTGELFF. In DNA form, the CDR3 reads TGCGCCAGCAGCCAAACAGACAGGGGAGGTACCGGGGAGCTGTTTTTT.

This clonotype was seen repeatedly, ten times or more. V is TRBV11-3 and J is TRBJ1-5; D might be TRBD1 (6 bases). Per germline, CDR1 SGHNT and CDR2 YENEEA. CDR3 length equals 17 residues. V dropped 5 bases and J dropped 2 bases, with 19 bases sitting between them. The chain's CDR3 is CASSTSSTGKGNQPQHF. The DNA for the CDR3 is TGTGCCAGCAGCACCTCCTCTACAGGGAAGGGCAATCAGCCCCAGCATTTT.

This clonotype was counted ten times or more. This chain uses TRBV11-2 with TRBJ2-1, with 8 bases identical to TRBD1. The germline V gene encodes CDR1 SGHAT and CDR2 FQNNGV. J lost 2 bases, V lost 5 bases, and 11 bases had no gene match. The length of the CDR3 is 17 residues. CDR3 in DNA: TGTGCCAGCAGCCTCAACAGACAGGGGCCGACCTACAATGAGCAGTTCTTC. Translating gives CASSLNRQGPTYNEQFF.

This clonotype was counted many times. The CDR3, as DNA: TGTGCCAGCAGCTTGGGGGGTTCGGGGTACACTGAAGCTTTCTTT. Translated, it gives CASSLGGSGYTEAFF. This chain joins TRBV5-4 and TRBJ1-1; unclear D gene. This CDR3 region has 15 residues. Trimming shortened V by 0 bases and J by 3 bases, and 12 bases separated the two germline ends. The V gene's germline CDR1 is SGHNT and CDR2 YYREEE (reference sequence).